What follows are 10 T cell receptor beta chains derived from one specimen sequenced in a study of T cells in narcolepsy listed by TCRdb under 2018. Libraries were prepared through the immunoSEQ multiplex PCR assay. Entries here come from immuneACCESS through TCRdb and include only in-frame sequences with V and J called. Some clones fail to appear in such tables; in the studies checked, an unresolved V gene covers under half of the shortfall, and the cause of the remainder is unknown. This sample gives around 30,000 clones in total; around 74% of them show up just once. The ten top clones hold 5% to 8.5% of the sample. The sequenced sample consisted of memory (CD45RA-) CD4+ T cells from blood. The cell subset or site label, as the study defines it: memory T cells sorted ex vivo from peripheral blood. These receptors were collected from a human donor in good health.

The chain links TRBV5-5 to TRBJ1-3; D gene ambiguous. CDR3 size: 12 residues. Germline V gene data show CDR1 as SGHKS and CDR2 as YYEKEE (reference sequence). Trimming shortened V by 4 bases and J by 4 bases, and 6 bases separated the two germline ends. For the CDR3, the DNA is TGTGCCAGCAGCCTAGGGGGAAACACCATATATTTT. It encodes CASSLGGNTIYF.

The chain has TRBV5-1 and TRBJ1-2, with 7 bases fitting TRBD1. With V trimmed by 0 bases and J by 14 bases, 10 bases remained unmatched. From germline, CDR1 is SGHRS and CDR2 YFSETQ. There are 13 residues in the CDR3. The CDR3 region has the DNA TGCGCCAGCAGCTTGGGCGACAGGGTGGAAGGGACCTTC. This codes for CASSLGDRVEGTF. Full variable domain (rest looked up from reference TRBV5-1 and TRBJ1-2): KAGVTQTPRYLIKTRGQQVTLSCSPISGHRSVSWYQQTPGQGLQFLFEYFSETQRNKGNFPGRFSGRQFSNSRSEMNVSTLELGDSALYLCASSLGDRVEGTFGSGTRLTVV.

The chain is built from TRBV2 and TRBJ2-7; a weak D match, TRBD2 (5 bases). V dropped 2 bases and J dropped 5 bases, with 19 bases sitting between them. CDR3 size: 16 residues. From germline, CDR1 is SNHLY and CDR2 FYNNEI. The CDR3 region is CASSERAPRGGDEQYF. Written as DNA, the CDR3 is TGTGCCAGCAGTGAAAGAGCACCACGCGGAGGAGACGAGCAGTACTTC.

This chain connects TRBV18 to TRBJ1-5, with no clear D. Trimming pared 2 bases from V and 3 bases from J, leaving 11 bases between. Germline-derived CDR1 and CDR2 are KGHSH and LQKENI. The CDR3 covers 15 residues. Written as DNA, the CDR3 is TGTGCCAGCTCACCAACCGCTTCAAACAATCAGCCCCAGCATTTT. Translated: CASSPTASNNQPQHF.

The V gene is TRBV6-5, the J gene TRBJ2-5; 7 bases agree with TRBD1. CDR1 MNHEY and CDR2 SVGAGI come from the germline V gene. CDR3 length: 13 amino acids. With V trimmed by 6 bases and J by 1 base, 2 bases remained unmatched. The CDR3 reads CASRGDSQETQYF. The CDR3 DNA follows: TGTGCCAGCAGGGGGGACAGCCAAGAGACCCAGTACTTC.

The chain carries TRBV5-8 and TRBJ2-3; the match to TRBD1 covers 7 bases. Germline V CDR1 and CDR2: SGHTS, YDEGEE. This CDR3 spans 16 amino acids. The junction had 6 bases not matched to a gene; V was cut back by 0 bases and J by 2 bases. The CDR3, as DNA: TGTGCCAGCAGCTTGGCCCGGACAGGCTACACAGATACGCAGTATTTT. Translation gives CASSLARTGYTDTQYF.

The chain links TRBV28 to TRBJ2-7; 7 bases agree with TRBD2. With V trimmed by 5 bases and J by 3 bases, 13 bases remained unmatched. The CDR3 runs 16 residues. CDR1 and CDR2 from the germline V gene are MDHEN and SYDVKM. The CDR3 region has the DNA TGTGCCAGCAGTGCCCCGGGGGGAGCGGGCTACTACGAGCAGTACTTC. Encoded protein: CASSAPGGAGYYEQYF.

This chain connects TRBV28 to TRBJ1-1; D gene uncertain. Trimming took 4 bases from V and 0 from J, leaving 15 bases between them. The germline V gene encodes CDR1 MDHEN and CDR2 SYDVKM. The CDR3 has 16 amino acids. CDR3 amino acids: CASSSLDSPVNTEAFF. For the CDR3, the DNA is TGTGCCAGCAGTTCACTGGATTCCCCGGTGAACACTGAAGCTTTCTTT.

This clone has just a few counts. The chain combines TRBV7-3 with TRBJ2-7; 9 bases line up with TRBD1. Germline V gene data show CDR1 as SGHTA and CDR2 as FQGTGA. Trimming at V came to 5 bases and at J to 4 bases, leaving 9 bases not matched to a gene. The CDR3 is 15 amino acids. In nucleotides, the CDR3 is TGTGCCAGCAGCCAAACCGGGACAGGGTTTTACGAGCAGTACTTC. It codes for CASSQTGTGFYEQYF.

This clone appeared a few times. This chain joins TRBV4-3 and TRBJ1-4; 7 bases fit TRBD1. The CDR3 runs to 15 residues. Germline assignment: CDR1 LGHNA and CDR2 YSLEER. Trimming took 4 bases from V and 5 from J; bases not matched to a gene: 7. CDR3 region: CASSRTGTANEKLFF. The CDR3 DNA reads as TGCGCCAGCAGCCGGACCGGGACAGCGAATGAAAAACTGTTTTTT.